The T cell receptor beta chain under discussion was sequenced for a study of Tregs in tolerant kidney transplant recipients. Points from the study as a whole: Validation in larger populations is needed because few patients were studied. Donor-specific Treg expansion exceeded global Treg expansion in tolerant patients, suggesting antigen drive. Biological reproducibility was not directly addressed, but technical replication error appeared minimal.

Turning to this clone: Its antigen is unknown.

Recipients received nonmyeloablative bone marrow transplants from related graft donors, with transient mixed chimerism. V gave up 3 bases and J gave up 3 bases; unmatched junction bases: 11. The germline CDR1 and CDR2 sequences are SGHTA and FQGNSA. The CDR3 extends over 17 amino acids. Produced via immunoSEQ multiplex PCR; TCRdb's table is partial and in-frame only. This table has fewer than 55,000 clones, roughly 87% appearing once. This sample comprised CD8+ T cells from blood (PBMCs), obtained 12 months after the transplant. The sequence came from a human patient who received a combined kidney and bone marrow transplant. Some of the T cells might come from the graft donor. The chain joins TRBV7-2 to TRBJ2-5; 9 bases are a match to TRBD1. The CDR3 coding sequence is TGTGCCAGCAGCTTCGACAGGGGGTTTTCCCGGAAAGAGACCCAGTACTTC. Its translation is CASSFDRGFSRKETQYF.